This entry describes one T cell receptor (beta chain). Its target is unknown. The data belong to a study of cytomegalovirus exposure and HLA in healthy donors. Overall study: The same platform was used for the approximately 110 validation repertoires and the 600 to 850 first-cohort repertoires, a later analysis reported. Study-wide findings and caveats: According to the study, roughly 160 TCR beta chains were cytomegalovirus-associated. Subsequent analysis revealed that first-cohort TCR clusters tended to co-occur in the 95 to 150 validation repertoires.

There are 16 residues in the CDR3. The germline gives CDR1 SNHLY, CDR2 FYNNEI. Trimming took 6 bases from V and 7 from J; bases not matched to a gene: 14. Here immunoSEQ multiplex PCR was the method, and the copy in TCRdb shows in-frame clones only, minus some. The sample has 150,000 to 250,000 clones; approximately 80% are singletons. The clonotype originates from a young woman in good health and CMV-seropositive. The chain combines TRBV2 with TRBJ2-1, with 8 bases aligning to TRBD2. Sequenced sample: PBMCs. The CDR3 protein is CASRGGAGGRENEQFF. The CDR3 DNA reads TGTGCCAGCAGGGGTGGTGCGGGAGGCCGAGAAAATGAGCAGTTCTTC.